This T cell receptor (beta chain) is from a study of PD-L1 blockade in urothelial cancer. Data came from immunoSEQ multiplex PCR; TCRdb stores just in-frame clones and leaves some out. The sample yields more than 55,000 clones, over 75% seen once. This clone was recorded once. The CDR3 loop spans 14 amino acids. Germline loops: CDR1 MGHRA, CDR2 YSYEKL. V shed 4 bases and J shed 3 bases, with 9 bases lying between them. Time point indicated: pretreatment peripheral blood. The receptor comes from a man in his 70s with urothelial cancer. The sample was PBMCs, taken around atezolizumab (anti-PD-L1) treatment. This chain connects TRBV4-1 to TRBJ1-4; a weak D match, TRBD1 (5 bases). CDR3 in DNA: TGCGCCAGCAGCCTTACAGGACCTAATGAAAAACTGTTTTTT. Amino acid sequence: CASSLTGPNEKLFF.